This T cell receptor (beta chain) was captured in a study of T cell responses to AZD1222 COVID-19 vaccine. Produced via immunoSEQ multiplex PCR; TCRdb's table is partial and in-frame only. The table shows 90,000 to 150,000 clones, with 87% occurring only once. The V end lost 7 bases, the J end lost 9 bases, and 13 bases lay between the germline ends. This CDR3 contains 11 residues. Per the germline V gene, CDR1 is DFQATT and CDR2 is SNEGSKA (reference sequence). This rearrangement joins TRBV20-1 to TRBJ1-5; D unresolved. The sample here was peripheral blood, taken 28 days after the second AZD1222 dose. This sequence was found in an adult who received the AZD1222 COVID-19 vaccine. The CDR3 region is CSGVAEGPQHF. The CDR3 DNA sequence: TGCAGTGGCGTAGCGGAGGGGCCCCAGCATTTT.